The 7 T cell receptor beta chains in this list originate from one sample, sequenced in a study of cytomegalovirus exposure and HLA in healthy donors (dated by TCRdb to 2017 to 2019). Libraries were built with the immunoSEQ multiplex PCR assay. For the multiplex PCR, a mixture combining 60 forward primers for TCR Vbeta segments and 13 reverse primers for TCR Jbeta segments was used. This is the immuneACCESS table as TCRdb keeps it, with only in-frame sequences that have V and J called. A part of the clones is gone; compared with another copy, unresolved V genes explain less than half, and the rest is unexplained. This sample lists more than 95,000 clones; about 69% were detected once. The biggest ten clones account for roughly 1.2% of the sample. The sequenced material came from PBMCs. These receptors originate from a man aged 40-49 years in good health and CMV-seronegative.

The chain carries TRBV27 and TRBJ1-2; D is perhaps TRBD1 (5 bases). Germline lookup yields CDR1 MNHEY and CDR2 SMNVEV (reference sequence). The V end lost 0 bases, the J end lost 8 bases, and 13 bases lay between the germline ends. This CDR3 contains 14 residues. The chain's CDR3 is CASSLSGGAYGYTF. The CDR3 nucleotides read TGTGCCAGCAGTTTATCCGGCGGGGCTTACGGCTACACCTTC.

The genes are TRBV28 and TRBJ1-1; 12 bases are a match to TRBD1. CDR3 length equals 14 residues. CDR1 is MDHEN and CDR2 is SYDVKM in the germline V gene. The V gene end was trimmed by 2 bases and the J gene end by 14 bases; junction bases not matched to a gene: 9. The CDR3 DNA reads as TGTGCCAGCAGTTTACGTGGGACAGGGGGCATGGCCTTCTTT. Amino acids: CASSLRGTGGMAFF.

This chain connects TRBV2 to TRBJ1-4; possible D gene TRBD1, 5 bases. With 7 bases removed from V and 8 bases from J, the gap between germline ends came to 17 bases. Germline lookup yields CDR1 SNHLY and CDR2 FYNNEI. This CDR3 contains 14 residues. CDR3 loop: CASNFGGFGEKLFF. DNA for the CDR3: TGTGCCAGCAACTTCGGGGGGTTTGGCGAAAAACTGTTTTTT.

The CDR3 bases are TGCACCAGCAGCCAAGATATTCAGGTAGGCTACGAGCAGTACTTC. Amino acid sequence: CTSSQDIQVGYEQYF. The chain recombines TRBV1 with TRBJ2-7; no check of the table's D call, TRBD1, against the DNA was made. TRBV1 is marked as a pseudogene. This CDR3 is 15 amino acids long.

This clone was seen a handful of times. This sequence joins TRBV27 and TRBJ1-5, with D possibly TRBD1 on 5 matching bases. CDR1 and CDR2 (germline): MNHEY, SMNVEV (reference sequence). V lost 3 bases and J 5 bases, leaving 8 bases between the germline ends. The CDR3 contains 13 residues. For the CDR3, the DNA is TGTGCCAGCAGTTTCAGGGTAGATCAGCCCCAGCATTTT. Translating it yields CASSFRVDQPQHF.

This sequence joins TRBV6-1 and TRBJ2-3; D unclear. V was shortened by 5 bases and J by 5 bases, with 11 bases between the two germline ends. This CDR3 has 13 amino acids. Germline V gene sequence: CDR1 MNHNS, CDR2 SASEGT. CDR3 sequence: CASSPLRGDTQYF. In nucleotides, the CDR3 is TGTGCCAGCAGTCCACTCCGAGGAGATACGCAGTATTTT.

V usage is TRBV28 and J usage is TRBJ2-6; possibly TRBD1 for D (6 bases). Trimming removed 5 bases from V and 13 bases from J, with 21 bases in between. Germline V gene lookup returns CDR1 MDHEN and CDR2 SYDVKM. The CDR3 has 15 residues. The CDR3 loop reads CASSELQGPREVLTF. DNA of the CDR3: TGTGCCAGCAGTGAGCTACAGGGACCGAGAGAGGTCCTGACTTTC.